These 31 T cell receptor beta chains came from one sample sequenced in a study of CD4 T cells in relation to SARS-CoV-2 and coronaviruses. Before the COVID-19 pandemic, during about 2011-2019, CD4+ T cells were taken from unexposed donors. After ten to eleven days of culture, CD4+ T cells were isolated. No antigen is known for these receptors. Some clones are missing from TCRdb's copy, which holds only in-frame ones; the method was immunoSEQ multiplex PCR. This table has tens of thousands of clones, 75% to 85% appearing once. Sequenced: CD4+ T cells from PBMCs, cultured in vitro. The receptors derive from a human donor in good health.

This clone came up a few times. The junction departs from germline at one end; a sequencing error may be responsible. The CDR3 region is CASSQDSANAEAFF. The CDR3 DNA sequence: TGCGCCAGCAGCCAAGATTCGGCGAACGCTGAAGCTTTCTTT. The chain is built from TRBV4-1 and TRBJ1-1; D unresolved. Per germline, CDR1 MGHRA and CDR2 YSYEKL. The CDR3 contains 14 residues.

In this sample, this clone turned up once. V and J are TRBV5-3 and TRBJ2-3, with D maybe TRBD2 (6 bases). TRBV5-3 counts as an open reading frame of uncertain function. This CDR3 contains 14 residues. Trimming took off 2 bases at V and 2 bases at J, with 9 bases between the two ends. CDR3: CARSFGRYTDTQYF. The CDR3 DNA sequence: TGTGCCAGAAGCTTCGGGAGATACACAGATACGCAGTATTTT.

The DNA of the CDR3 is TGTGCCAGCTGTCTCGGGACAGACCAAGAGACCCAGTACTTC. Encoded protein: CASCLGTDQETQYF. The chain links TRBV28 to TRBJ2-5; TRBD1 aligns across 7 bases. Germline loops: CDR1 MDHEN, CDR2 SYDVKM. CDR3 length: 14 residues. With 8 bases clipped from V and 0 bases from J, the junction kept 6 bases outside the gene matches.

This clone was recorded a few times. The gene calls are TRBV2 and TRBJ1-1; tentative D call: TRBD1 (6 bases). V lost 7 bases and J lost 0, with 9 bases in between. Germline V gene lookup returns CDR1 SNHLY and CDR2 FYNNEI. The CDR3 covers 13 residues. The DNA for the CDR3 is TGTGCCAGCAAGCAGGGGATGAACACTGAAGCTTTCTTT. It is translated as CASKQGMNTEAFF.

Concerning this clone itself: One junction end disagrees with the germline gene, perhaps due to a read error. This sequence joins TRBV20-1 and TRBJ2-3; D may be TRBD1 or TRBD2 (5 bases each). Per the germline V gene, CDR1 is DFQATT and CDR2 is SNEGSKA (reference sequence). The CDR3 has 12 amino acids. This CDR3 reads CSASGPGPLSGF. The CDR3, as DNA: TGCAGTGCTAGTGGCCCGGGACCCTTATCGGGTTTT.

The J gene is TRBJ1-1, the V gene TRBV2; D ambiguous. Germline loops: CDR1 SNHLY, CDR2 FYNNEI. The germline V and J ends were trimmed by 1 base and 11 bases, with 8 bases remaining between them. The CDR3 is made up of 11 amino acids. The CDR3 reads CASSEERRAFF. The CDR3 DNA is TGTGCCAGCAGTGAAGAGAGGCGGGCTTTCTTT.

CDR3 protein: CASSPQGKESPLHF. Written as DNA, the CDR3 is TGCGCCAGCAGCCCCCAGGGGAAGGAATCACCCCTCCACTTT. The rearrangement joins TRBV10-1 to TRBJ1-6; D may be TRBD1 (6 bases). The germline gives CDR1 WNHNN, CDR2 SYGVQD (reference sequence). Trimming took off 6 bases at V and 10 bases at J, with 16 bases between the two ends. This CDR3 comprises 14 residues.

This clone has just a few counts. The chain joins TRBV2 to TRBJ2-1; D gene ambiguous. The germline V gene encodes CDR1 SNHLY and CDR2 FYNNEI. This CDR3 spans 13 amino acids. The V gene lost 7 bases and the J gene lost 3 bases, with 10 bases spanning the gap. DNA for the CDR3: TGTGCCAGCACGGACCTAAACTACAATGAGCAGTTCTTC. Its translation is CASTDLNYNEQFF.

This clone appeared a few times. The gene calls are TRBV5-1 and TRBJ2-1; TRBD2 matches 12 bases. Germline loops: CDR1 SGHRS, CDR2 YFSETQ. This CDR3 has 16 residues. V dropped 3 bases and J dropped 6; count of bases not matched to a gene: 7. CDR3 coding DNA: TGCGCCAGCAGCTCACAACTAGCGGGAGGTCCCAATGAGCAGTTCTTC. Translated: CASSSQLAGGPNEQFF.

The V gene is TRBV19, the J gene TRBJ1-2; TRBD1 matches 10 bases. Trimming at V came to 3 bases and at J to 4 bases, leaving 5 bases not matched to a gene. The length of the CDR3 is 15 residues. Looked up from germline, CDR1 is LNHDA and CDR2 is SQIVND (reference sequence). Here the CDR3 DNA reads TGTGCCAGTAGTATCCCGGGACAGGGGTCCTATGGCTACACCTTC. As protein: CASSIPGQGSYGYTF.

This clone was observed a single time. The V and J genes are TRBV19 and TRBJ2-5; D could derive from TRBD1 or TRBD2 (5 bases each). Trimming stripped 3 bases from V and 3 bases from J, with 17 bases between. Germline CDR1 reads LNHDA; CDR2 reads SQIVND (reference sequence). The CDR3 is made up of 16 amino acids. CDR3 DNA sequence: TGTGCCAGTAGTATCGGGACGGGGTCGAGTAAAGAGACCCAGTACTTC. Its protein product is CASSIGTGSSKETQYF.

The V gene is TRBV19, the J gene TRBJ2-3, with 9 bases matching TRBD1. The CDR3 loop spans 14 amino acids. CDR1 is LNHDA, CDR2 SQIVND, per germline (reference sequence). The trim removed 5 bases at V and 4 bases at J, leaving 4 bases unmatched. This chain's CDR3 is CASSATGGPDTQYF. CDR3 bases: TGTGCCAGTAGTGCAACAGGGGGCCCAGATACGCAGTATTTT.

CDR3 nucleotide sequence: TGCAGTGCTAACACGAACACTGAAGCTTTCTTT. Amino acids: CSANTNTEAFF. The chain uses TRBV20-1 and TRBJ1-1, with D unclear. This CDR3 has 11 amino acids. V gave up 4 bases and J gave up 1 base, with 4 bases separating them. Per the germline V gene, CDR1 is DFQATT and CDR2 is SNEGSKA (reference sequence).

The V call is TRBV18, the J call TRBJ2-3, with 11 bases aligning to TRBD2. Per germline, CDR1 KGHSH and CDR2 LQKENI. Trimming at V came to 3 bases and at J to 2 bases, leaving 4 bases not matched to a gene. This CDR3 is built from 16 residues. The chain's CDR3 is CASSPIAGGPTDTQYF. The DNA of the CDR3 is TGTGCCAGCTCACCCATAGCGGGAGGGCCCACAGATACGCAGTATTTT.

The CDR3 sequence is CAWRPGYSYEQYF. CDR3 sequence (DNA): TGTGCCTGGAGGCCAGGGTACTCCTACGAGCAGTACTTC. The chain is built from TRBV30 and TRBJ2-7; maybe TRBD1 (5 bases). V lost 3 bases and J 0 bases, leaving 9 bases between the germline ends. CDR1 is GTSNPN, CDR2 SVGIG, per germline (reference sequence). The CDR3 extends over 13 amino acids.

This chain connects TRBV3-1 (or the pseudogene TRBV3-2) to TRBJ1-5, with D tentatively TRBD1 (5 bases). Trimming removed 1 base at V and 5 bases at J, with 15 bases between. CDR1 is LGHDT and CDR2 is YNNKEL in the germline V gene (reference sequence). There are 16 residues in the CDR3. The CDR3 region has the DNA TGTGCCAGCAGCCAAGCGTGGAGGCAGGGCCATCAGCCCCAGCATTTT. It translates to CASSQAWRQGHQPQHF.

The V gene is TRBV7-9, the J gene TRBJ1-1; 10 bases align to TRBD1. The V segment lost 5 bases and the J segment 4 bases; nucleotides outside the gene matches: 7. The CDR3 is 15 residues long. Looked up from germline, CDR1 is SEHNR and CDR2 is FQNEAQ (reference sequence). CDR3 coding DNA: TGTGCCAGCAGCGTACTTCGGGACAGGGGCACTGAAGCTTTCTTT. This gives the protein CASSVLRDRGTEAFF.

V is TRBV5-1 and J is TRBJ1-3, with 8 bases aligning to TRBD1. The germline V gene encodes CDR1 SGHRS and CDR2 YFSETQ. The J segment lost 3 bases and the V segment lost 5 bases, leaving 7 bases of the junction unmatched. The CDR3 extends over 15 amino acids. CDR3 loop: CASRGQGTFGNTIYF. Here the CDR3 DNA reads TGCGCCAGCAGAGGACAGGGTACTTTTGGAAACACCATATATTTT.

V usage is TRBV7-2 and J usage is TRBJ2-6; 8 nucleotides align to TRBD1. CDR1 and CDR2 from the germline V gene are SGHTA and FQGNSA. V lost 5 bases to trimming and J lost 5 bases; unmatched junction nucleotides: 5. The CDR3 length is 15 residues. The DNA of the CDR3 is TGTGCCAGCAGCCACACAGGGGGGAGGGCCAACGTCCTGACTTTC. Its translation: CASSHTGGRANVLTF.

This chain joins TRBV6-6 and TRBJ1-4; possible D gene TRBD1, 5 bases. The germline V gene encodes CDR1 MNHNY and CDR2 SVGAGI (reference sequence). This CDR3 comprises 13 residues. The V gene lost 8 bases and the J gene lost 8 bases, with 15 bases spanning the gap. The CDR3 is CASLRGPIEKLFF. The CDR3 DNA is TGTGCCAGCCTTAGGGGTCCGATAGAAAAACTGTTTTTT.

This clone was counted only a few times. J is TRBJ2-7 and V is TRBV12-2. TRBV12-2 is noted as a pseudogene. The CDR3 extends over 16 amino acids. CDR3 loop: CASRLLCQELYYEQYF. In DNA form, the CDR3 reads TGTGCAAGTCGCTTACTTTGTCAGGAGCTCTACTACGAGCAGTACTTC.

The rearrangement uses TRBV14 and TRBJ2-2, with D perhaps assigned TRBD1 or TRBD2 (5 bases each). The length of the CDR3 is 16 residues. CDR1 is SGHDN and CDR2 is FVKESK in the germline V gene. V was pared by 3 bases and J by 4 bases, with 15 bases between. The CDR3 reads CASSHPRGRVTGELFF. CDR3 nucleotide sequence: TGTGCCAGCAGCCACCCCCGGGGCAGGGTCACCGGGGAGCTGTTTTTT.

CDR3 sequence: CASSRGGQGAEAFF. The CDR3 DNA follows: TGTGCCAGCAGCAGGGGGGGACAGGGAGCTGAAGCTTTCTTT. This chain joins TRBV5-4 and TRBJ1-1; 9 nucleotides line up with TRBD1. CDR1 SGHNT and CDR2 YYREEE come from the germline V gene (reference sequence). The J segment lost 6 bases and the V segment lost 4 bases, leaving 7 bases of the junction unmatched. The CDR3 totals 14 residues.

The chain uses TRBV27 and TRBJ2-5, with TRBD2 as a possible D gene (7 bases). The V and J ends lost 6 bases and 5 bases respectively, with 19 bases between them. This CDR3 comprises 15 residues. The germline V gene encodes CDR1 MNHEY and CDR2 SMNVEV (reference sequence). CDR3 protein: CASRSAGAPVETQYF. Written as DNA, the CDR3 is TGTGCCAGCAGGTCCGCGGGGGCCCCCGTTGAGACCCAGTACTTC.

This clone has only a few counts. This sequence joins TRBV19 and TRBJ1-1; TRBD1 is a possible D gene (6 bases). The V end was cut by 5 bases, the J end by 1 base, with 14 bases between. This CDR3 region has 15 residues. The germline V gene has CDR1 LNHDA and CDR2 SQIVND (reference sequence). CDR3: CASSGRGLQNTEAFF. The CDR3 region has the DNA TGTGCCAGTAGTGGCAGGGGACTCCAGAACACTGAAGCTTTCTTT.

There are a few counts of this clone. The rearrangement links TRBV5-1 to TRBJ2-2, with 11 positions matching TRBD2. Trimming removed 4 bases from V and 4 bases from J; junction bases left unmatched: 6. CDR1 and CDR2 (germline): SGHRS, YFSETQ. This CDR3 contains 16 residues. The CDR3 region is CASSPEGLAVTGELFF. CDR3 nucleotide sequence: TGCGCCAGCAGCCCGGAGGGACTAGCGGTCACCGGGGAGCTGTTTTTT.

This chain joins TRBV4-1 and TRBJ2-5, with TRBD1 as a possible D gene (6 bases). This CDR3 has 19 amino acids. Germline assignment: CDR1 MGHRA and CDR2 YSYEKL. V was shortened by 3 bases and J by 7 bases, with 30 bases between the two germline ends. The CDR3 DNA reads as TGCGCCAGCAGCCATTTGCTTGGTTTGGAACAGGGTCGGTTGGGGACCCAGTACTTC. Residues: CASSHLLGLEQGRLGTQYF.

This chain's CDR3 is CASTPTELNDYNEQFF. The DNA of the CDR3 is TGTGCCAGCACCCCGACGGAACTTAATGACTACAATGAGCAGTTCTTC. The chain recombines TRBV7-9 with TRBJ2-1, with no clear D. The germline V gene encodes CDR1 SEHNR and CDR2 FQNEAQ (reference sequence). The V end lost 7 bases, the J end lost 3 bases, and 19 bases lay between the germline ends. CDR3 length: 16 amino acids.

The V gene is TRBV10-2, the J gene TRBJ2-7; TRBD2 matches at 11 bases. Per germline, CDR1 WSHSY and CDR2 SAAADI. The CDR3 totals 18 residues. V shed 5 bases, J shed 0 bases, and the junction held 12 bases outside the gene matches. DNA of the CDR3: TGCGCCAGCAGTTTGACTAGCGGGACAAGGATGGGCTCCTACGAGCAGTACTTC. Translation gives CASSLTSGTRMGSYEQYF.

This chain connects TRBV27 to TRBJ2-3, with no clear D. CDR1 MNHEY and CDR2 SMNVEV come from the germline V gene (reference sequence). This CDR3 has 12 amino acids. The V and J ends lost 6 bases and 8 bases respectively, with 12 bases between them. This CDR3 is CASRSATPTQYF. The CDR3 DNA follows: TGTGCCAGCAGATCGGCCACCCCTACGCAGTATTTT.

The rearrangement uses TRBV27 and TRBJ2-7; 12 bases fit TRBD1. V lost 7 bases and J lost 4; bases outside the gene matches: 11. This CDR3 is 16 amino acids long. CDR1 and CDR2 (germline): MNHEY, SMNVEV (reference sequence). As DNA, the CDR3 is TGTGCCAGCAATCCTGCGGGGGACAGGGGGCGATACGAGCAGTACTTC. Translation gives CASNPAGDRGRYEQYF.